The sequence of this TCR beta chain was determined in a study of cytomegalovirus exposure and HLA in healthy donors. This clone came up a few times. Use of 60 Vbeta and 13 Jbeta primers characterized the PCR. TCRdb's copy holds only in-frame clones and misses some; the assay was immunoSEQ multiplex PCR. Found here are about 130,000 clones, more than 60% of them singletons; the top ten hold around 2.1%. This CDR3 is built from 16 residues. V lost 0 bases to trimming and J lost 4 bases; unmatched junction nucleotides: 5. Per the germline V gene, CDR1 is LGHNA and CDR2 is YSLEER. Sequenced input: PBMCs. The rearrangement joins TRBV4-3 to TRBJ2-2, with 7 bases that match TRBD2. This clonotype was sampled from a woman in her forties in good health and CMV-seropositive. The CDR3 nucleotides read TGCGCCAGCAGCCAAGATCCCCGGGAGGCCACCGGGGAGCTGTTTTTT. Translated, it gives CASSQDPREATGELFF.